The 17 T cell receptor beta chains in this list originate from one sample, sequenced in a study of human T cells and chemical hapten exposure. Time point indicated: patch test 1, 2 weeks after DPC sensitization. Stated treatment: therapeutic diphenylcyclopropenone sensitization with weekly scalp DPC. TCRdb fed the RACE reads into MiXCR, producing one record per CDR3 protein. The sample lists 84,000 or so distinct CDR3 sequences, over 9.5% occurring once. Material: whole blood, obtained in connection with sensitization to the hapten diphenylcyclopropenone (DPC). All receptors come from a man aged 35 to 55 with alopecia areata. Some clones in this sample may be carry-over from other donors' samples.

This clonotype was seen a few times. This chain uses TRBV20-1 with TRBJ2-5; TRBD2 matches 8 bases. The germline CDR1 and CDR2 sequences are DFQATT and SNEGSKA (reference sequence). The ends lost 4 bases at V and 1 base at J; junction bases unmatched: 8. The CDR3 covers 15 residues. CDR3 coding DNA: TGCAGTGCTACGGCTTCCCTAGCGGGCCAAGAGACCCAGTACTTC. This sequence encodes CSATASLAGQETQYF.

This clonotype was found many times. This chain connects TRBV7-2 to TRBJ1-6, with D uncertain. The CDR3 has 14 residues. Germline values: CDR1 SGHTA, CDR2 FQGNSA. Trimming took 4 bases from V and 5 from J, leaving 9 bases between them. In DNA, the CDR3 is TGTGCCAGCAGCTCGGGCATAGATAATTCACCCCTCCACTTT. It codes for CASSSGIDNSPLHF.

This clonotype showed up just a few times. The gene calls are TRBV6-1 and TRBJ1-1; D gene unclear. V was clipped by 1 base and J by 7 bases, with 10 bases between them. Looked up from germline, CDR1 is MNHNS and CDR2 is SASEGT. The CDR3 is made up of 13 amino acids. CDR3 bases: TGTGCCAGCAGTGAAGTCTGGGGAAGTGAAGCTTTCTTT. Residues: CASSEVWGSEAFF.

This clonotype was seen ten or more times. The rearrangement uses TRBV7-2 and TRBJ1-5; D ambiguous. This CDR3 comprises 13 residues. Germline CDR1 reads SGHTA; CDR2 reads FQGNSA. V gave up 3 bases and J gave up 4 bases, with 7 bases separating them. CDR3 region: CASSFGQNQPQHF. In DNA form, the CDR3 reads TGTGCCAGCAGCTTTGGGCAAAATCAGCCCCAGCATTTT. The full variable domain, completed using reference TRBV7-2 and TRBJ1-5, is GAGVSQSPSNKVTEKGKDVELRCDPISGHTALYWYRQSLGQGLEFLIYFQGNSAPDKSGLPSDRFSAERTGGSVSTLTIQRTQQEDSAVYLCASSFGQNQPQHFGDGTRLSIL.

This clonotype has a handful of counts. This rearrangement joins TRBV24-1 to TRBJ1-5; D is perhaps TRBD1 (6 bases). CDR3 length equals 16 residues. V dropped 8 bases and J dropped 2 bases, with 18 bases sitting between them. Germline V lookup: CDR1 KGHDR, CDR2 SFDVKD. CDR3 DNA sequence: TGTGCCACCACGGCAGGGGCCTATAAGGGCAATCAGCCCCAGCATTTT. Translating gives CATTAGAYKGNQPQHF.

This clonotype was counted many times. The chain links TRBV29-1 to TRBJ2-1; possibly TRBD1 or TRBD2 for D (5 bases each). The CDR3 loop spans 15 amino acids. Trimming took 0 bases from V and 6 from J, leaving 15 bases between them. Germline lookup yields CDR1 SQVTM and CDR2 ANQGSEA. CDR3 amino acids: CSVEEAGTPVNEQFF. CDR3 DNA: TGCAGCGTTGAAGAGGCCGGGACGCCGGTCAATGAGCAGTTCTTC.

V gene TRBV29-1 combines with J gene TRBJ1-1, with TRBD1 matching 8 bases. The length of the CDR3 is 14 residues. The J segment lost 0 bases and the V segment lost 6 bases, leaving 6 bases of the junction unmatched. From germline, CDR1 is SQVTM and CDR2 ANQGSEA. DNA for the CDR3: TGCAGCGTCCAGGGGGCGAACATGAACACTGAAGCTTTCTTT. This gives the protein CSVQGANMNTEAFF. The full variable domain, rest sourced from reference TRBV29-1 and TRBJ1-1, is SAVISQKPSRDICQRGTSLTIQCQVDSQVTMMFWYRQQPGQSLTLIATANQGSEATYESGFVIDKFPISRPNLTFSTLTVSNMSPEDSSIYLCSVQGANMNTEAFFGQGTRLTVV.

This clonotype turned up a few times. The chain links TRBV28 to TRBJ2-7, with D tentatively TRBD1 or TRBD2 (7 bases each). Trimming took 7 bases from V and 3 from J, leaving 16 bases between them. Germline V gives CDR1 MDHEN, CDR2 SYDVKM. The CDR3 contains 14 residues. The DNA of the CDR3 is TGTGCCAGCAACACAGGGGAGGGACTCTACGAGCAGTACTTC. It translates to CASNTGEGLYEQYF. Looking up the rest from reference TRBV28 and TRBJ2-7 gives the full variable domain: DVKVTQSSRYLVKRTGEKVFLECVQDMDHENMFWYRQDPGLGLRLIYFSYDVKMKEKGDIPEGYSVSREKKERFSLILESASTNQTSMYLCASNTGEGLYEQYFGPGTRLTVT.

This clonotype was counted only a few times. This rearrangement joins TRBV18 to TRBJ2-3; 11 bases line up with TRBD2. The J segment lost 0 bases and the V segment lost 1 base, leaving 3 bases of the junction unmatched. This CDR3 comprises 17 residues. Germline CDR1 is KGHSH and CDR2 is LQKENI. CDR3 DNA: TGTGCCAGCTCACCACTTGCTAGCGGGAGGAGCACAGATACGCAGTATTTT. Its protein product is CASSPLASGRSTDTQYF. Using reference TRBV18 and TRBJ2-3 for the parts outside the CDR3, the full variable domain is NAGVMQNPRHLVRRRGQEARLRCSPMKGHSHVYWYRQLPEEGLKFMVYLQKENIIDESGMPKERFSAEFPKEGPSILRIQQVVRGDSAAYFCASSPLASGRSTDTQYFGPGTRLTVL.

The chain is built from TRBV7-9 and TRBJ1-1, with D perhaps TRBD1 (5 bases). Germline V gene lookup returns CDR1 SEHNR and CDR2 FQNEAQ (reference sequence). Trimming took 4 bases from V and 6 from J, leaving 18 bases between them. This CDR3 region has 15 residues. CDR3 residues: CASSWLGTPPPEAFF. The CDR3 nucleotides are TGTGCCAGCAGCTGGTTGGGGACCCCCCCCCCTGAAGCTTTCTTT.

This clonotype turned up a few times. The chain is built from TRBV3-1 and TRBJ2-2; no clear D gene. Trimming took 4 bases from V and 0 from J, leaving 18 bases between them. The V gene's germline CDR1 is LGHDT and CDR2 YNNKEL (reference sequence). The CDR3 totals 18 residues. The CDR3 DNA sequence: TGTGCCAGCAGCCTCACGTCTCCAGCGCGCGCGAACACCGGGGAGCTGTTTTTT. It yields the protein CASSLTSPARANTGELFF.

This clonotype was counted only a few times. The rearrangement links TRBV7-2 to TRBJ1-2, with D unresolved. Per germline, CDR1 SGHTA and CDR2 FQGNSA. CDR3 length: 13 amino acids. Trimming left V 5 bases short and J 1 base short, with 8 bases between. The CDR3 region has the DNA TGTGCCAGCAGCCCGTATATTAACTATGGCTACACCTTC. Translated: CASSPYINYGYTF.

The chain uses TRBV20-1 and TRBJ1-2; unclear D gene. CDR1 and CDR2 from the germline V gene are DFQATT and SNEGSKA (reference sequence). This CDR3 region has 11 residues. V was clipped by 6 bases and J by 8 bases, with 13 bases between them. The CDR3 nucleotides are TGCAGTGCGTCAGGATCCGAAGGCTACACCTTC. Translated, it gives CSASGSEGYTF.

This clonotype has only a few counts. V and J are TRBV5-1 and TRBJ2-1; the match to TRBD2 covers 14 bases. There are 15 residues in the CDR3. The germline CDR1 and CDR2 sequences are SGHRS and YFSETQ. Trimming took 7 bases from V and 7 from J; bases not matched to a gene: 7. The CDR3 sequence is CASRRLAGGDNEQFF. CDR3 sequence (DNA): TGCGCCAGCCGACGACTAGCGGGAGGGGATAATGAGCAGTTCTTC. Based on the CDR3 plus reference TRBV5-1 and TRBJ2-1, the full variable domain is KAGVTQTPRYLIKTRGQQVTLSCSPISGHRSVSWYQQTPGQGLQFLFEYFSETQRNKGNFPGRFSGRQFSNSRSEMNVSTLELGDSALYLCASRRLAGGDNEQFFGPGTRLTVL.

This clonotype was counted at least ten times. V gene TRBV14 combines with J gene TRBJ2-7, with 8 nucleotides matching TRBD2. Losses at the gene ends were 1 base for V and 4 bases for J; bases not matched to a gene: 3. The CDR3 spans 14 residues. Germline values: CDR1 SGHDN, CDR2 FVKESK. The CDR3: CASSQVAGQYEQYF. The CDR3 DNA follows: TGTGCCAGCAGCCAAGTAGCGGGACAATACGAGCAGTACTTC.

This clonotype came up many times. The gene calls are TRBV5-4 and TRBJ2-5, with 11 nucleotides matching TRBD2. After removal of 0 bases from V and 4 bases from J, the junction contained 5 bases not matched to a gene. Germline V lookup: CDR1 SGHNT, CDR2 YYREEE (reference sequence). The CDR3 contains 16 residues. Here the CDR3 DNA reads TGTGCCAGCAGCTTGGCCGAACTAGCGGGAGTAGAGACCCAGTACTTC. Encoded protein: CASSLAELAGVETQYF.

This clonotype has more than one count but fewer than ten. This chain uses TRBV21-1 with TRBJ1-5; TRBD1 is the table's D call and was not checked against the DNA. TRBV21-1 is labeled a pseudogene. The length of the CDR3 is 17 residues. This CDR3 is CASIPNGGTVSNQPQHF. CDR3 DNA: TGTGCCAGCATCCCTAACGGGGGGACCGTTAGCAATCAGCCCCAGCATTTT.